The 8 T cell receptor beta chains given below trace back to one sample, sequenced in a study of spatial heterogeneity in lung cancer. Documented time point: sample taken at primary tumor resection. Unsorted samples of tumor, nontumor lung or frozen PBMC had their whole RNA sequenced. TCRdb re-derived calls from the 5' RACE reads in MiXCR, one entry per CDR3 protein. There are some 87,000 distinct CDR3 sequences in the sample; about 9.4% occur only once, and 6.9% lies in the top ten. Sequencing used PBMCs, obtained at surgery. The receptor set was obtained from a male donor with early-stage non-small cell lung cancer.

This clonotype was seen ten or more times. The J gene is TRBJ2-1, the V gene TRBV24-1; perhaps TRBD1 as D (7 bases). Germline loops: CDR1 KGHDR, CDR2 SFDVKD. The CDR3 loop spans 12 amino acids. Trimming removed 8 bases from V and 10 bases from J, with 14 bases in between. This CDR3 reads CATKGTAGEQFF. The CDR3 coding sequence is TGTGCCACCAAGGGGACAGCGGGCGAGCAGTTCTTC.

As DNA, the CDR3 is TGTGCCAGCAGTTACCGGCGTCTAGCCAAAAACATTCAGTACTTC. It yields the protein CASSYRRLAKNIQYF. This chain connects TRBV6-2 or TRBV6-3 to TRBJ2-4; the D is unclear. V was shortened by 2 bases and J by 0 bases, with 8 bases between the two germline ends. The CDR3 contains 15 residues. Germline lookup yields CDR1 MNHEY and CDR2 SVGEGT.

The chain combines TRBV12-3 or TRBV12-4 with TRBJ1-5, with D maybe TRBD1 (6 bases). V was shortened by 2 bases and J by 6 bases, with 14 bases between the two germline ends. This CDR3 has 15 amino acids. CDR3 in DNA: TGTGCCAGCAGTTTAAACAGGGATTCAATTCAGCCCCAGCATTTT. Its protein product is CASSLNRDSIQPQHF.

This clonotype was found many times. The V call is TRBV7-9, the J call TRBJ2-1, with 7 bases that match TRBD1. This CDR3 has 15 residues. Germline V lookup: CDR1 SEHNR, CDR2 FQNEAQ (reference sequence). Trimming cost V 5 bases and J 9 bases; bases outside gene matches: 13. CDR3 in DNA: TGTGCCAGCAGCAAGTGGGGTAGAGACAGGGTTGAGCAGTTCTTC. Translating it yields CASSKWGRDRVEQFF.

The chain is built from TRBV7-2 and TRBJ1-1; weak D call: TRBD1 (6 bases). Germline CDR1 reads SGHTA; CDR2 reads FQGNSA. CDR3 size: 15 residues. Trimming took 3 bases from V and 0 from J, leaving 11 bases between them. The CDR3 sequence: CASSFATGLNTEAFF. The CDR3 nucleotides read TGTGCCAGCAGCTTCGCGACAGGTTTGAACACTGAAGCTTTCTTT.

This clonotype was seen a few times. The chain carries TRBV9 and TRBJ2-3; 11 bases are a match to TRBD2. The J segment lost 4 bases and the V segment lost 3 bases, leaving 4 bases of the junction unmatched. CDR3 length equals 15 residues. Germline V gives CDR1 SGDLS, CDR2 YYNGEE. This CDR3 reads CASSATSGSADTQYF. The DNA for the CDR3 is TGTGCCAGCAGCGCTACTAGCGGGAGTGCAGATACGCAGTATTTT.

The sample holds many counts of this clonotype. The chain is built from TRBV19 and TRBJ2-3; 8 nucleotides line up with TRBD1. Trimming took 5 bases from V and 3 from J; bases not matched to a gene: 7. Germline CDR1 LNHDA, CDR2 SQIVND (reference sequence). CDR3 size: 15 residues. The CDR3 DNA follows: TGTGCCAGTAGTCCCCGGGACAGGCTTACAGATACGCAGTATTTT. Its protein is CASSPRDRLTDTQYF.

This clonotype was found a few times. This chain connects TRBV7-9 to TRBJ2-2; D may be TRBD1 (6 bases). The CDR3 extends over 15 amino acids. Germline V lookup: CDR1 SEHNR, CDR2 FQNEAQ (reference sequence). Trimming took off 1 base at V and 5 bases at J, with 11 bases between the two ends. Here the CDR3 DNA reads TGTGCCAGCAGCTTAGAGGGGGTTCCTACCGGGGAGCTGTTTTTT. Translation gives CASSLEGVPTGELFF.